This TCR beta chain emerged from a study of T-cell memory formation after mild COVID-19. As for this clonotype: Its specificity is unknown.

CDR1 is SNHLY, CDR2 FYNNEI, per germline. The V and J ends lost 2 bases and 2 bases respectively, with 5 bases between them. The CDR3 is 13 residues long. In TCRdb, the 5' RACE reads were re-called with MiXCR into one record per CDR3 protein. The sample yields 470,000 or so distinct CDR3 sequences, about 20% seen once. Study findings and constraints: Cross-reactive memory appears to have joined, as suggested by some responding clones showing up in pre-infection memory. CD4+ contracting clones were mainly CM and EM; CD8+ ones, EMRA.

The source of this sequence is an adult woman who had mild COVID-19 (a few samples of this study predate the infection). Cell type and time point are not known. The source material was PBMCs or a T cell subset sorted from them (not recorded which). This rearrangement joins TRBV2 to TRBJ2-3; D is unclear. The chain's CDR3 is CASSELNTDTQYF. CDR3 coding DNA: TGTGCCAGCAGTGAACTGAACACAGATACGCAGTATTTT.